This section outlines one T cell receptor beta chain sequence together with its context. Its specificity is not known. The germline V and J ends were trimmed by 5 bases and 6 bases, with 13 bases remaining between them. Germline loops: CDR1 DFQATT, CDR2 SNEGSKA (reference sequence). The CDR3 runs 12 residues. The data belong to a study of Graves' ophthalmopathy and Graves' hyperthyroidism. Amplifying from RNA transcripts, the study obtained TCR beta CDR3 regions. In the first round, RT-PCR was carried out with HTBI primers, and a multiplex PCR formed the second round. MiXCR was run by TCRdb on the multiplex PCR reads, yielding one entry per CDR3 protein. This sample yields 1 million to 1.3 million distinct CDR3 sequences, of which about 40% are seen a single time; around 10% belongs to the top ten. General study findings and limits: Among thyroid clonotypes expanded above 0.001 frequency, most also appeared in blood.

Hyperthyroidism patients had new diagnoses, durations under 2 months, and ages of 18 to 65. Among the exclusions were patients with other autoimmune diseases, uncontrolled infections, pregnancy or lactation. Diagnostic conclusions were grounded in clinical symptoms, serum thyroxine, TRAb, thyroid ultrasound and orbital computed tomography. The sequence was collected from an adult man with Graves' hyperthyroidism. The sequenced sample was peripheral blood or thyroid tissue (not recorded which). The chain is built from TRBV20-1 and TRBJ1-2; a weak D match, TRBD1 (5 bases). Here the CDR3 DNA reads TGCAGTGCTCCTCAGGGAGATCATGGCTACACCTTC. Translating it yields CSAPQGDHGYTF.